This TCR beta chain was sequenced during a study of T cell repertoires in cytomegalovirus infection. Study overall: Recently identified HLA-C-restricted CMV epitopes and well-studied HLA-B-restricted CMV epitopes were used by the study. Public TCR beta signature analysis indicated the presence of both CMV infection and matching HLA type. Whole-study findings and limits: Clonotype analysis showed dominance of the ex vivo response by HLA-C-restricted CMV-specific TCR beta clonotypes.

Deletions cut 1 base from V and 2 bases from J, with 9 bases between. The CDR3 loop spans 14 amino acids. Germline lookup yields CDR1 SQVTM and CDR2 ANQGSEA. Using its own MiXCR run on the reads, TCRdb lists one record per CDR3 protein. The sample holds roughly 800,000 distinct CDR3 sequences; roughly 29% are singletons and the top ten take about 12%. Note on this clonotype: What it binds is not known.

The V gene is TRBV29-1, the J gene TRBJ2-1; D remains unclear. The source of this sequence is a human donor in good health (CMV status not recorded). Some clones in this sample may be carry-over from other donors' samples. The input for sequencing was cultured CD8+ T cells from PBMCs, taken from culture after CMV antigen stimulation. The CDR3 DNA follows: TGCAGCGTTGAAGGGGCGGACGCCTACAATGAGCAGTTCTTC. Amino acid sequence: CSVEGADAYNEQFF.